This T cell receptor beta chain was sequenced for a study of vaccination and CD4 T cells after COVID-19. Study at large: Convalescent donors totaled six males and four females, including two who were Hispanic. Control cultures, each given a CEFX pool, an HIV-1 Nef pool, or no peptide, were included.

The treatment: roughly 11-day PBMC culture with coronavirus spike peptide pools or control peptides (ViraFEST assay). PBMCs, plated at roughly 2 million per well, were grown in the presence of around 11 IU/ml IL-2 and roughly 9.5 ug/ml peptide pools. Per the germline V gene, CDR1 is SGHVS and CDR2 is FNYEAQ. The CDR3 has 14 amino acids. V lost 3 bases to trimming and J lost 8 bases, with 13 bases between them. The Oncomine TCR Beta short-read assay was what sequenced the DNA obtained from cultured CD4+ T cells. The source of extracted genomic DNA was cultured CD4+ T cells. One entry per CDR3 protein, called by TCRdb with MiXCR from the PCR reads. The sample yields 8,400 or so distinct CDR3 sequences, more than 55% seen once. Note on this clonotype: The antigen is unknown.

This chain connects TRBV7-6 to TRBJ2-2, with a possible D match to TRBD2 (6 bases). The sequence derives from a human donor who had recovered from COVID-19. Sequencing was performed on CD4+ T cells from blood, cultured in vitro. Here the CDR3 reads CASSLGGARGELFF. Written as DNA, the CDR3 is TGTGCCAGCAGCTTGGGCGGGGCCCGGGGGGAGCTGTTTTTT.